This paragraph covers one T cell receptor (beta chain) sequence. Its antigen is as yet unknown. 60 Vbeta and 13 Jbeta primers were used in PCR. The assay was immunoSEQ multiplex PCR, and TCRdb's table has in-frame clones only and misses some. The data show under 250,000 clones, roughly 80% seen once. The data belong to a study of cytomegalovirus exposure and HLA in healthy donors. Study results and caveats: Altogether, some 160 TCR beta chains were recorded as cytomegalovirus-associated.

Donors likely had unrecorded immune exposures despite being nominally healthy when sampled. The V and J ends lost 4 bases and 6 bases, in that order; junction bases with no gene match: 8. The CDR3 is made up of 15 amino acids. Germline lookup yields CDR1 MNHEY and CDR2 SVGAGI. The rearrangement links TRBV6-5 to TRBJ2-2, with 7 bases that match TRBD2. Material for sequencing was PBMCs. This TCR was sampled from a woman under 40 in good health and CMV-seronegative. Here the CDR3 DNA reads TGTGCCAGCAGTTTTTTTTGGAGCGGGGCCGGGGAGCTGTTTTTT. It yields the protein CASSFFWSGAGELFF.